Sequencing of this TCR beta chain was carried out in a study of CD8+ T cells in alopecia areata. RNA extraction was followed by reverse transcription into cDNA, which acted as the sequencing template. The repertoire was sequenced with immunoSEQ multiplex PCR; TCRdb's copy has only in-frame clones and lacks some. The data contain around 100,000 clones, 55% of them singletons. The CDR3 is 15 amino acids. Trimming cost V 7 bases and J 5 bases, with 17 bases left between them. Germline V gene lookup returns CDR1 MNHEY and CDR2 SVGAGI. Whole-study findings and limits: Clonality was higher in lesional than normal scalp, especially in alopecia totalis/universalis. Patients shared TCRs less clearly than mice did, possibly owing to HLA.

Remarks on this clone: What it recognizes is unknown.

Sample: CD4+ T cells sorted from blood. The V and J genes are TRBV6-5 and TRBJ2-2, with D possibly being TRBD1 or TRBD2 (6 bases each). This TCR derives from a human donor in good health. CDR3 residues: CASTEGGIGTGELFF. The CDR3 coding sequence is TGTGCCAGCACCGAAGGGGGGATTGGGACCGGGGAGCTGTTTTTT.